The 30 T cell receptor beta chains listed next were all sequenced from one sample in a study of T-cell memory formation after mild COVID-19. TCRdb recomputed calls from the 5' RACE reads with MiXCR, one row per CDR3 protein. The sample lists 550,000 to 600,000 distinct CDR3 sequences, roughly a sixth occurring once. The sequenced sample consisted of PBMCs or a T cell subset sorted from them (not recorded which). The receptors shown here come from an adult woman who had mild COVID-19 (a few samples of this study predate the infection). Cell type and time point are not known.

This chain joins TRBV12-3 or TRBV12-4 and TRBJ2-2; TRBD2 matches at 13 bases. V lost 7 bases to trimming and J lost 7 bases; unmatched junction nucleotides: 9. The CDR3 has 16 amino acids. The DNA of the CDR3 is TGTGCCAGCACCTCGTGGACTAGCGGGAGAGGCGGGGAGCTGTTTTTT. It yields the protein CASTSWTSGRGGELFF.

This clonotype was seen a handful of times. The CDR3 DNA follows: TGTGCCAGCAGCGTACAGGGGCGTTGGTCAGAGACCCAGTACTTC. It codes for CASSVQGRWSETQYF. This chain connects TRBV9 to TRBJ2-5; TRBD1 is a possible D gene (6 bases). V lost 1 base and J 4 bases, leaving 14 bases between the germline ends. The CDR3 has 15 amino acids. The germline CDR1 and CDR2 sequences are SGDLS and YYNGEE.

The chain combines TRBV7-9 with TRBJ2-5, with D possibly TRBD2 on 5 matching bases. The V gene lost 1 base and the J gene lost 2 bases, with 11 bases spanning the gap. The CDR3 sequence is 15 residues long. The V gene's germline CDR1 is SEHNR and CDR2 FQNEAQ (reference sequence). In DNA, the CDR3 is TGTGCCAGCAGCTTAGGGGCCGGCGGGCAAGAGACCCAGTACTTC. It is translated as CASSLGAGGQETQYF.

As regards this clonotype: Relative to the germline gene, one junction end is altered; a read error may explain this. The rearrangement uses TRBV7-7 and TRBJ1-1, with a weak D call TRBD1 (5 bases). This CDR3 contains 14 residues. Germline values: CDR1 SSHAT, CDR2 FNYEAQ (reference sequence). The CDR3 DNA reads TGTGCTAGCACCGGGGGGGGGGAGACCCCTGAAGCTTTCTTT. Protein: CASTGGGETPEAFF. Filled out from reference TRBV7-7 and TRBJ1-1, the complete variable domain reads GAGVSQSPRYKVTKRGQDVTLRCDPISSHATLYWYQQALGQGPEFLTYFNYEAQPDKSGLPSDRFSAERPEGSISTLTIQRTEQRDSAMYRCASTGGGETPEAFFGQGTRLTVV.

The chain employs TRBV11-3 and TRBJ2-1, with D possibly being TRBD2 (6 bases). The V gene's germline CDR1 is SGHNT and CDR2 YENEEA. Trimming shortened V by 5 bases and J by 4 bases, and 15 bases separated the two germline ends. CDR3 size: 15 residues. Written as DNA, the CDR3 is TGTGCCAGCAGCCCAAGAAGCGGGCTATACAATGAGCAGTTCTTC. Translating it yields CASSPRSGLYNEQFF.

The chain combines TRBV5-5 with TRBJ1-1; the D is unclear. V lost 0 bases and J 11 bases, leaving 14 bases between the germline ends. This CDR3 has 13 amino acids. Germline CDR1 and CDR2: SGHKS and YYEKEE (reference sequence). Here the CDR3 DNA reads TGTGCCAGCAGCTTGGCCTCGTTACAGTGGGCTTTCTTT. It codes for CASSLASLQWAFF.

The chain joins TRBV7-3 to TRBJ2-3; D might be TRBD2 (6 bases). CDR1 and CDR2 (germline): SGHTA, FQGTGA. V was cut by 3 bases and J by 10 bases, with 20 bases left in between. The CDR3 length is 15 residues. CDR3 residues: CASSLEGERWGAQYF. In nucleotides, the CDR3 is TGTGCCAGCAGCTTGGAGGGAGAGAGGTGGGGAGCGCAGTATTTT.

This clonotype was observed at least ten times. CDR3 region: CASSLGQAYNEQFF. The CDR3 bases are TGCGCCAGCAGCTTGGGACAGGCTTACAATGAGCAGTTCTTC. The chain is built from TRBV5-1 and TRBJ2-1; a weak D match, TRBD1 (6 bases). V gave up 0 bases and J gave up 4 bases, with 8 bases separating them. CDR1 and CDR2 (germline): SGHRS, YFSETQ. This CDR3 has 14 residues.

This chain uses TRBV30 with TRBJ2-7; 16 nucleotides line up with TRBD2. Trimming removed 1 base from V and 1 base from J; junction bases left unmatched: 13. This CDR3 has 20 amino acids. CDR1 GTSNPN and CDR2 SVGIG come from the germline V gene (reference sequence). The CDR3 DNA is TGTGCCTGGAGTGGATTCCGCGGGACTAGCGGGGGGGCGATGTCCTACGAGCAGTACTTC. Translating gives CAWSGFRGTSGGAMSYEQYF.

The V and J genes are TRBV5-4 and TRBJ2-7; TRBD2 matches 8 bases. Trimming took 0 bases from V and 2 from J; bases not matched to a gene: 7. Germline V CDR1 and CDR2: SGHNT, YYREEE (reference sequence). The CDR3 covers 16 residues. The CDR3: CASSLAGGTRTYEQYF. The CDR3 bases are TGTGCCAGCAGCTTGGCCGGGGGGACTAGAACCTACGAGCAGTACTTC.

This clonotype has more than one count but fewer than ten. The chain joins TRBV5-1 to TRBJ2-5; D is possibly TRBD1 (5 bases). The CDR3 is made up of 13 amino acids. The V end lost 3 bases, the J end lost 5 bases, and 11 bases lay between the germline ends. Germline V gene lookup returns CDR1 SGHRS and CDR2 YFSETQ. The CDR3 is CASSSDTPETQYF. The CDR3 DNA sequence: TGCGCCAGCAGCTCGGACACTCCGGAGACCCAGTACTTC.

In this sample, this clonotype turned up many times. The genes are TRBV7-2 and TRBJ2-3; D not resolved. In germline, CDR1 is SGHTA, CDR2 FQGNSA. The CDR3 covers 14 residues. V shed 2 bases and J shed 2 bases, with 8 bases lying between them. The CDR3 DNA reads as TGTGCCAGCAGCTTATTTTTTAACACAGATACGCAGTATTTT. It codes for CASSLFFNTDTQYF. The whole variable domain, remainder taken from reference TRBV7-2 and TRBJ2-3, is GAGVSQSPSNKVTEKGKDVELRCDPISGHTALYWYRQSLGQGLEFLIYFQGNSAPDKSGLPSDRFSAERTGGSVSTLTIQRTQQEDSAVYLCASSLFFNTDTQYFGPGTRLTVL.

This clonotype was seen only a few times. The V call is TRBV4-1, the J call TRBJ2-7; D remains ambiguous. V was cut by 3 bases and J by 0 bases, with 6 bases left in between. Per germline, CDR1 MGHRA and CDR2 YSYEKL. The CDR3 length is 13 residues. The CDR3 DNA is TGCGCCAGCAGCCATATCCACTCCTACGAGCAGTACTTC. This sequence encodes CASSHIHSYEQYF.

This clonotype came up a few times. This chain connects TRBV11-2 to TRBJ2-3, with D unclear. V was trimmed by 0 bases and J by 7 bases, leaving 14 bases between them. The CDR3 runs to 15 residues. Germline CDR1 reads SGHAT; CDR2 reads FQNNGV. The CDR3 here is CASSLDRNIINTQYF. The CDR3, as DNA: TGTGCCAGCAGCTTAGATCGTAACATCATAAATACGCAGTATTTT. Looking up the rest from reference TRBV11-2 and TRBJ2-3 gives the full variable domain: EAGVAQSPRYKIIEKRQSVAFWCNPISGHATLYWYQQILGQGPKLLIQFQNNGVVDDSQLPKDRFSAERLKGVDSTLKIQPAKLEDSAVYLCASSLDRNIINTQYFGPGTRLTVL.

The rearrangement joins TRBV18 to TRBJ1-1; tentative D call: TRBD1 (6 bases). CDR1 KGHSH and CDR2 LQKENI come from the germline V gene. This CDR3 has 16 residues. Trimming removed 1 base at V and 1 base at J, with 13 bases between. The CDR3 coding sequence is TGTGCCAGCTCACCACAGAGGACAGTGCCGAACACTGAAGCTTTCTTT. It is translated as CASSPQRTVPNTEAFF.

There are many counts of this clonotype. V usage is TRBV5-1 and J usage is TRBJ1-5, with D perhaps TRBD1 (6 bases). The germline V gene encodes CDR1 SGHRS and CDR2 YFSETQ. The ends were cut back, 2 bases at V and 0 bases at J, with 9 bases in the middle. CDR3 size: 15 residues. The CDR3 region is CASSFGQTSNQPQHF. For the CDR3, the DNA is TGCGCCAGCAGCTTTGGACAGACTAGCAATCAGCCCCAGCATTTT.

This clonotype was detected only a few times. The chain uses TRBV12-3 or TRBV12-4 and TRBJ2-3; perhaps TRBD1 as D (5 bases). The CDR3 is made up of 14 amino acids. Trimming shortened V by 7 bases and J by 0 bases, and 11 bases separated the two germline ends. This chain's CDR3 is CASTQGSSTDTQYF. As DNA, the CDR3 is TGTGCCAGCACCCAGGGTTCTAGCACAGATACGCAGTATTTT.

The chain couples TRBV24-1 to TRBJ2-3; TRBD2 aligns across 12 bases. V lost 3 bases and J lost 2; bases outside the gene matches: 5. Germline loops: CDR1 KGHDR, CDR2 SFDVKD. The CDR3 spans 17 residues. The CDR3 DNA reads TGTGCCACCAGTGATCCCGGACTAGCGGGATACACAGATACGCAGTATTTT. It translates to CATSDPGLAGYTDTQYF.

This clonotype has a handful of counts. The rearrangement uses TRBV29-1 and TRBJ2-3; D call uncertain. There are 12 residues in the CDR3. Trimming removed 3 bases at V and 6 bases at J, with 10 bases between. From germline, CDR1 is SQVTM and CDR2 ANQGSEA. CDR3 protein: CSVEPLRDTQYF. For the CDR3, the DNA is TGCAGCGTTGAGCCTCTACGGGATACGCAGTATTTT.

V and J are TRBV5-1 and TRBJ2-7; 13 bases fit TRBD2. Germline values: CDR1 SGHRS, CDR2 YFSETQ. The CDR3 has 18 amino acids. The junction had 14 bases not matched to a gene; V was cut back by 5 bases and J by 3 bases. The CDR3 DNA reads as TGCGCCAGCAGACCGTGGGGACTAGCGGGATCGAATAACTACGAGCAGTACTTC. This gives the protein CASRPWGLAGSNNYEQYF.

This clonotype has just a few counts. The chain links TRBV4-1 to TRBJ2-5, with D maybe TRBD1 (5 bases). Per the germline V gene, CDR1 is MGHRA and CDR2 is YSYEKL. The CDR3 length is 13 residues. Trimming removed 4 bases at V and 9 bases at J, with 15 bases between. The CDR3 protein is CASSPTNLGAQYF. As DNA, the CDR3 is TGCGCCAGCAGCCCCACCAATCTAGGGGCCCAGTACTTC.

The gene calls are TRBV21-1 and TRBJ2-4; whether TRBD1, the table's D call, matches the DNA was not checked. TRBV21-1 is a pseudogene. This CDR3 has 18 amino acids. CDR3: CASRELFQGSHNSNIQYF. The CDR3 bases are TGTGCCAGCAGGGAGCTTTTTCAGGGCAGTCATAATTCAAACATTCAGTACTTC.

J is TRBJ2-7 and V is TRBV5-8, with D unclear. Trimming left V 5 bases short and J 2 bases short, with 14 bases between. The CDR3 sequence is 14 residues long. CDR1 and CDR2 (germline): SGHTS, YDEGEE. CDR3 loop: CASSPDSRAYEQYF. In DNA form, the CDR3 reads TGTGCCAGCAGTCCCGACTCTAGGGCCTACGAGCAGTACTTC. The full variable domain, in which reference TRBV5-8 and TRBJ2-7 provide the parts outside the CDR3, is EAGVTQSPTHLIKTRGQQATLRCSPISGHTSVYWYQQALGLGLQFLLWYDEGEERNRGNFPPRFSGRQFPNYSSELNVNALELEDSALYLCASSPDSRAYEQYFGPGTRLTVT.

This clonotype was seen at least ten times. The genes are TRBV20-1 and TRBJ2-1; 12 nucleotides agree with TRBD2. Germline CDR1 is DFQATT and CDR2 is SNEGSKA (reference sequence). V shed 0 bases and J 6 bases; nucleotides not matched to a gene: 6. The CDR3 runs to 16 residues. The CDR3 DNA reads TGCAGTGCTAGAGATTGGCTAGCGGGAGGGGGCAATGAGCAGTTCTTC. This translates into CSARDWLAGGGNEQFF.

This clonotype turned up a few times. J is TRBJ1-1 and V is TRBV6-6; 7 bases agree with TRBD1. CDR3 length equals 12 residues. Germline CDR1 is MNHNY and CDR2 is SVGAGI (reference sequence). V lost 2 bases, J lost 9 bases, and 3 bases stayed unmatched. The CDR3 spells CASSYIQGQAFF. The CDR3 region has the DNA TGTGCCAGCAGTTACATACAGGGGCAAGCTTTCTTT.

This clonotype was observed many times. V and J are TRBV5-6 and TRBJ1-2, with 8 nucleotides matching TRBD1. Germline CDR1 reads SGHDT; CDR2 reads YYEEEE. V gave up 3 bases and J gave up 4 bases; unmatched junction bases: 2. The CDR3 has 13 amino acids. The CDR3 spells CASSSGGGYGYTF. For the CDR3, the DNA is TGTGCCAGCAGCTCAGGGGGCGGCTATGGCTACACCTTC.

This clonotype was observed a few times. This chain connects TRBV10-3 to TRBJ1-1; D might be TRBD1 (5 bases). Trimming took 6 bases from V and 2 from J, leaving 16 bases between them. The CDR3 loop spans 15 amino acids. The germline gives CDR1 ENHRY, CDR2 SYGVKD. The chain's CDR3 is CAISYGGLGNTEAFF. CDR3 nucleotide sequence: TGTGCCATCAGCTATGGGGGGTTAGGCAACACTGAAGCTTTCTTT.

This clonotype occurred a few times. The V and J genes are TRBV7-2 and TRBJ2-2; TRBD2 aligns across 7 bases. Germline V lookup: CDR1 SGHTA, CDR2 FQGNSA. J was trimmed by 4 bases and V by 1 base; bases with no gene match: 6. This CDR3 comprises 16 residues. For the CDR3, the DNA is TGTGCCAGCAGCTTAGTTCCTAGCGGCGGCACCGGGGAGCTGTTTTTT. Protein: CASSLVPSGGTGELFF.

There are many counts of this clonotype. V usage is TRBV6-2 or TRBV6-3 and J usage is TRBJ2-1; 9 nucleotides agree with TRBD2. Germline trimming cut 5 bases from V and 4 bases from J; bases unmatched to any gene: 3. Per germline, CDR1 MNHEY and CDR2 SVGEGT. This CDR3 is built from 14 residues. The CDR3 sequence: CASSGAGGYNEQFF. CDR3 bases: TGTGCCAGCAGTGGAGCGGGAGGTTACAATGAGCAGTTCTTC.

There are a few counts of this clonotype. J is TRBJ1-1 and V is TRBV20-1; D gene unclear. V lost 1 base and J 0 bases, leaving 18 bases between the germline ends. The CDR3 has 17 amino acids. Germline V gives CDR1 DFQATT, CDR2 SNEGSKA (reference sequence). CDR3 nucleotides: TGCAGTGCTAGAGTGGATTTGGAGGTATCGATGAACACTGAAGCTTTCTTT. The encoded protein is CSARVDLEVSMNTEAFF.